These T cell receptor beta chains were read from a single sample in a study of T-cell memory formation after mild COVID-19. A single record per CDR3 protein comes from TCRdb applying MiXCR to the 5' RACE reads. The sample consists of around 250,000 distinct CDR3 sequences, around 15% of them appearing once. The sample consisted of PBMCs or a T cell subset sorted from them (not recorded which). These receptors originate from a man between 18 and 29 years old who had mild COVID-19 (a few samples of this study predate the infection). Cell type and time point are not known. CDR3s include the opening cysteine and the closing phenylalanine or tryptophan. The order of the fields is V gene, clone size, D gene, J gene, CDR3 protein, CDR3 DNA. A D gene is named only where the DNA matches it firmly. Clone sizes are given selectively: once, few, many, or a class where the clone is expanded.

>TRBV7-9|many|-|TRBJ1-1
CASSLQATEAFF
TGTGCCAGCAGCTTACAGGCCACTGAAGCTTTCTTT
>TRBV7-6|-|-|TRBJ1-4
CASSPAVGDPDNEKLFF
TGTGCCAGCAGCCCAGCGGTAGGGGACCCGGATAATGAAAAACTGTTTTTT
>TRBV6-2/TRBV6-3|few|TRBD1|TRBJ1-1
CASSPPPTGLNTEAFF
TGTGCCAGCAGTCCTCCACCGACAGGGCTGAACACTGAAGCTTTCTTT
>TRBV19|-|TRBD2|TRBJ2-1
CASSMALAGYNEQFF
TGTGCCAGTAGTATGGCTCTAGCGGGTTACAATGAGCAGTTCTTC
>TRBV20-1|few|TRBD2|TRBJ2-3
CSARSAGATDTQYF
TGCAGTGCTAGATCAGCGGGGGCCACAGATACGCAGTATTTT
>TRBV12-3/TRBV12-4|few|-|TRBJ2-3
CASGFTDTQYF
TGTGCCAGCGGTTTCACAGATACGCAGTATTTT
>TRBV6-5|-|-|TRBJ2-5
CASRPLPGGQETQYF
TGTGCCAGCAGGCCGTTACCTGGGGGTCAAGAGACCCAGTACTTC
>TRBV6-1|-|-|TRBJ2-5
CASSPPSRRQETQYF
TGTGCCAGCAGCCCACCTAGCCGGCGGCAAGAGACCCAGTACTTC
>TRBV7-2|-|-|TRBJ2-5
CAIGSYQETQYF
TGTGCCATTGGTAGTTACCAAGAGACCCAGTACTTC
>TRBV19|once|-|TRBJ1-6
CASTSILNSPLHF
TGTGCCAGTACTTCCATCTTGAATTCACCCCTCCACTTT
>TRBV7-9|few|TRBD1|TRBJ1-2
CASSLRQGDYGYTF
TGTGCCAGCAGCCTCAGACAGGGAGATTATGGCTACACCTTC
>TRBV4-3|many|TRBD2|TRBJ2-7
CASSQVAGGSYEQYF
TGCGCCAGCAGCCAAGTAGCGGGGGGCTCCTACGAGCAGTACTTC
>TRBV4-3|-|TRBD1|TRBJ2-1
CASSQRPGQLKGERFF
TGCGCCAGCAGCCAACGGCCGGGACAGCTGAAGGGTGAGCGGTTCTTC
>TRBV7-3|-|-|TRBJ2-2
CASSPTTGAGTGELFF
TGTGCCAGCAGTCCCACGACTGGTGCGGGGACCGGGGAGCTGTTTTTT
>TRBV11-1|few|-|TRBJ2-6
CASSLSGRGANVLTF
TGTGCCAGCAGCTTAAGCGGGCGCGGGGCCAACGTCCTGACTTTC
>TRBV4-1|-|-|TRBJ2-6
CASSQERRAGANVLTF
TGCGCCAGCAGCCAAGAGAGACGGGCTGGGGCCAACGTCCTGACTTTC
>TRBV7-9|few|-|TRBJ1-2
CASSLPMGYTF
TGTGCCAGCAGCCTCCCTATGGGCTACACCTTC
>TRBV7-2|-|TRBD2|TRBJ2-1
CASSPGLGAYNEQFF
TGTGCCAGCAGCCCCGGACTAGGGGCCTACAATGAGCAGTTCTTC
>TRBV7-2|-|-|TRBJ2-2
CASSFFWDGELFF
TGTGCCAGCAGCTTTTTCTGGGACGGGGAGCTGTTTTTT
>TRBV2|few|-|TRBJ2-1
CASSAAEYNEQFF
TGTGCCAGCAGTGCCGCGGAATACAATGAGCAGTTCTTC
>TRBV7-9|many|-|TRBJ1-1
CASSLRQMNTEAFF
TGTGCCAGCAGCTTAAGACAGATGAACACTGAAGCTTTCTTT
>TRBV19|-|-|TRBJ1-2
CASSMAAYYGYTF
TGTGCCAGTAGTATGGCGGCGTACTATGGCTACACCTTC
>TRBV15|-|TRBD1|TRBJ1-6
CATSRVRGNSPLHF
TGTGCCACCAGCAGAGTCAGGGGGAATTCACCCCTCCACTTT
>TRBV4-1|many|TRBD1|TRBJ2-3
CASSHHTPGQGSSTDTQYF
TGCGCCAGCAGCCACCACACCCCCGGACAGGGAAGTTCCACAGATACGCAGTATTTT
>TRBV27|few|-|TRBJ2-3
CASSPRGIGTDTQYF
TGTGCCAGCAGTCCCCGGGGCATCGGCACAGATACGCAGTATTTT
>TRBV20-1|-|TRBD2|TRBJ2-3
CSAPRPGTSSHTQYF
TGCAGTGCTCCGCGGCCGGGGACTAGCAGTCATACGCAGTATTTT
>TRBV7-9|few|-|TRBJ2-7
CASSLEPALARSSYEQYF
TGTGCCAGCAGCTTAGAACCCGCCCTGGCGCGGAGCTCCTACGAGCAGTACTTC
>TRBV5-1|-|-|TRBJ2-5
CASSSLGTGQETQYF
TGCGCCAGCAGCTCCTTAGGGACCGGCCAAGAGACCCAGTACTTC
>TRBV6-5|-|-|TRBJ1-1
CATSDSMNTEAFF
TGTGCCACTTCGGACAGCATGAACACTGAAGCTTTCTTT
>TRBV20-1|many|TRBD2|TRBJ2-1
CSARDLAGVYNEQFF
TGCAGTGCTAGAGATCTCGCGGGGGTCTACAATGAGCAGTTCTTC
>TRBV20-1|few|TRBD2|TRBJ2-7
CSARGGYEQYF
TGCAGTGCTAGGGGGGGGTACGAGCAGTACTTC
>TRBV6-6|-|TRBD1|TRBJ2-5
CASSYGQGEWKTQYF
TGTGCCAGCAGTTACGGACAGGGCGAGTGGAAGACCCAGTACTTC